One and the same sample provided the 31 T cell receptor beta chains below, sequenced in a study of PD-1 blockade in classical Hodgkin lymphoma. Time point of the sample: cycle 4 day 1 (C4D1), after 6 weeks of nivolumab. Every patient relapsed after autologous stem cell transplantation, and brentuximab vedotin exposure varied. Clones were read by immunoSEQ multiplex PCR, and TCRdb kept only the in-frame ones, dropping some. Of 96,000 or so clones listed, about 93% are singletons. This sample comprised peripheral blood mononuclear cells (PBMCs), obtained before the fourth cycle of nivolumab. These receptors came from a human donor with classical Hodgkin lymphoma.

V is TRBV21-1 and J is TRBJ2-5; the D segment call TRBD2 is taken from the table without a DNA check. TRBV21-1 is reported as a pseudogene. The CDR3 is 21 residues long. For the CDR3, the DNA is TGTGCCAGCAGCAAGCCGCGAATCCCGGGACTAGCGGGAGGGCCCCAAGAGACCCAGTACTTC. This gives the protein CASSKPRIPGLAGGPQETQYF.

The chain employs TRBV28 and TRBJ1-4, with a tentative D call TRBD1 (6 bases). Per the germline V gene, CDR1 is MDHEN and CDR2 is SYDVKM. V was shortened by 5 bases and J by 2 bases, with 15 bases between the two germline ends. This CDR3 is built from 16 residues. In DNA, the CDR3 is TGTGCCAGCAGTCTGAGGGGCGGGGGCACTAATGAAAAACTGTTTTTT. Encoded protein: CASSLRGGGTNEKLFF.

This clone appeared a single time. The chain joins TRBV25-1 to TRBJ2-1, with D maybe TRBD1 (9 bases). CDR1 is MGHDK and CDR2 is SYGVNS in the germline V gene. V lost 2 bases, J lost 9 bases, and 26 bases lay in between. This CDR3 is 18 amino acids long. This CDR3 reads CASSEDRGGPGGPFEQFF. The CDR3 DNA follows: TGTGCCAGCAGTGAAGACAGGGGGGGTCCGGGAGGGCCATTTGAGCAGTTCTTC.

The rearrangement joins TRBV9 to TRBJ1-2; no clear D. The CDR3 covers 14 residues. Deletions cut 3 bases from V and 5 bases from J, with 14 bases between. Germline values: CDR1 SGDLS, CDR2 YYNGEE. The CDR3 DNA reads as TGTGCCAGCAGCGCTAACGATGGGCGATATGGCTACACCTTC. Its protein product is CASSANDGRYGYTF.

V is TRBV6-5 and J is TRBJ2-2, with D perhaps matching TRBD1 (5 bases). The CDR3 spans 15 residues. The germline V gene has CDR1 MNHEY and CDR2 SVGAGI. Trimming removed 0 bases from V and 7 bases from J, with 12 bases in between. The CDR3, as DNA: TGTGCCAGCAGTTACTCCCTTGTGGGGCTCGGGGAGCTGTTTTTT. This codes for CASSYSLVGLGELFF.

This chain joins TRBV5-1 and TRBJ2-1; a weak D match, TRBD1 (7 bases). Per the germline V gene, CDR1 is SGHRS and CDR2 is YFSETQ. The CDR3 runs 14 residues. V was clipped by 4 bases and J by 3 bases, with 11 bases between them. CDR3 in amino acids: CASSAGGGYNEQFF. In DNA form, the CDR3 reads TGCGCCAGCAGCGCAGGGGGAGGCTACAATGAGCAGTTCTTC. Full variable domain (remainder filled in from reference TRBV5-1 and TRBJ2-1): KAGVTQTPRYLIKTRGQQVTLSCSPISGHRSVSWYQQTPGQGLQFLFEYFSETQRNKGNFPGRFSGRQFSNSRSEMNVSTLELGDSALYLCASSAGGGYNEQFFGPGTRLTVL.

This chain uses TRBV30 with TRBJ2-7; the D is unclear. Germline V CDR1 and CDR2: GTSNPN, SVGIG (reference sequence). V was clipped by 5 bases and J by 5 bases, with 19 bases between them. CDR3 length: 14 residues. The DNA of the CDR3 is TGTGCCTGGGGCTACCAGAGATTAGGTAACGAGCAGTACTTC. As protein: CAWGYQRLGNEQYF. The whole variable domain, filled in from reference TRBV30 and TRBJ2-7, reads SQTIHQWPATLVQPVGSPLSLECTVEGTSNPNLYWYRQAAGRGLQLLFYSVGIGQISSEVPQNLSASRPQDRQFILSSKKLLLSDSGFYLCAWGYQRLGNEQYFGPGTRLTVT.

The chain uses TRBV27 and TRBJ2-3, with 7 positions matching TRBD2. J lost 5 bases, V lost 5 bases, and 16 bases had no gene match. Germline CDR1 and CDR2: MNHEY and SMNVEV (reference sequence). The CDR3 length is 17 residues. For the CDR3, the DNA is TGTGCCAGCAGTCTGACTAGCCTTAGACCGGGGCTAGATACGCAGTATTTT. Protein sequence: CASSLTSLRPGLDTQYF.

Turning to this clone: At one end, the junction sequence differs from germline, possibly due to a read error. This same CDR3 is encoded by further DNA sequences in the sample. The chain joins TRBV18 to TRBJ2-7; the D gene is possibly TRBD2 (5 bases). There are 14 residues in the CDR3. Germline V gene data show CDR1 as KGHSH and CDR2 as LQKENI. As DNA, the CDR3 is TGTGCCAGCTCACCATCCCCAGCGGATTACGAACAGTACTTC. This gives the protein CASSPSPADYEQYF.

J is TRBJ2-3 and V is TRBV29-1, with 10 nucleotides matching TRBD2. Germline V gives CDR1 SQVTM, CDR2 ANQGSEA. V shed 4 bases and J 6 bases; nucleotides not matched to a gene: 4. The CDR3 totals 13 residues. DNA of the CDR3: TGCAGCGTTGCTAGCGGGAGTGGGGATACGCAGTATTTT. Its protein is CSVASGSGDTQYF.

This chain links TRBV19 with TRBJ2-3, with 7 nucleotides matching TRBD2. Germline CDR1 LNHDA, CDR2 SQIVND (reference sequence). The V gene end was trimmed by 4 bases and the J gene end by 2 bases; junction bases not matched to a gene: 6. The CDR3 contains 15 residues. In DNA, the CDR3 is TGTGCCAGTAGTAGTAGGCTAGCGGACACAGATACGCAGTATTTT. It specifies CASSSRLADTDTQYF.

The CDR3 DNA sequence: TGTGCCAGCAGCCCCCGGGACCCTGAGCAGTTCTTC. Its translation: CASSPRDPEQFF. The chain recombines TRBV6-1 with TRBJ2-1, with D perhaps given as TRBD1 or TRBD2 (5 bases each). The CDR3 is made up of 12 amino acids. Germline CDR1 reads MNHNS; CDR2 reads SASEGT. Trimming took 6 bases from V and 9 from J, leaving 12 bases between them.

The chain employs TRBV6-5 and TRBJ2-1; 8 bases align to TRBD1. Germline V lookup: CDR1 MNHEY, CDR2 SVGAGI. The length of the CDR3 is 15 residues. With V trimmed by 5 bases and J by 0 bases, 3 bases remained unmatched. In nucleotides, the CDR3 is TGTGCCAGCAGTGCCGGGACAGGCTCCTACAATGAGCAGTTCTTC. Residues: CASSAGTGSYNEQFF.

CDR3 nucleotides: TGTGCCAGCAGTTTAGGAGGGCAGGGATACGGAACTGAAGCTTTCTTT. Its translation: CASSLGGQGYGTEAFF. This chain connects TRBV27 to TRBJ1-1; maybe TRBD1 (5 bases). The germline V and J ends were trimmed by 2 bases and 5 bases, with 18 bases remaining between them. Germline V gives CDR1 MNHEY, CDR2 SMNVEV (reference sequence). CDR3 length equals 16 residues.

The genes are TRBV10-1 and TRBJ1-1, with D unresolved. This CDR3 contains 14 residues. Germline lookup yields CDR1 WNHNN and CDR2 SYGVQD (reference sequence). The V end was cut by 2 bases, the J end by 6 bases, with 13 bases between. The CDR3 nucleotides read TGCGCCAGCAGTGAGGTTTATGGGAGCTCTGAAGCTTTCTTT. Protein: CASSEVYGSSEAFF.

The chain links TRBV9 to TRBJ2-7; a possible D gene is TRBD1 (6 bases). The V and J ends lost 0 bases and 4 bases respectively, with 11 bases between them. Germline V lookup: CDR1 SGDLS, CDR2 YYNGEE. The CDR3 consists of 14 residues. The CDR3 protein is CASSVGGRGYEQYF. For the CDR3, the DNA is TGTGCCAGCAGCGTAGGCGGCAGGGGTTACGAGCAGTACTTC.

V is TRBV5-1 and J is TRBJ2-1; 7 nucleotides align to TRBD2. CDR1 is SGHRS, CDR2 YFSETQ, per germline. The trim removed 0 bases at V and 4 bases at J, leaving 13 bases unmatched. The CDR3 is 18 amino acids. The CDR3 DNA sequence: TGCGCCAGCAGCTTGGCCGGTCTGGCTAGCGGAAGGTACAATGAGCAGTTCTTC. This encodes CASSLAGLASGRYNEQFF.

The genes are TRBV28 and TRBJ1-3, with D unclear. V was shortened by 3 bases and J by 4 bases, with 10 bases between the two germline ends. The CDR3 is made up of 14 amino acids. Germline V gene data show CDR1 as MDHEN and CDR2 as SYDVKM. The CDR3, as DNA: TGTGCCAGCAGTTTTCGAGCGCCCGGAAACACCATATATTTT. Translated: CASSFRAPGNTIYF.

This chain connects TRBV18 to TRBJ1-1, with unresolved D. The CDR3 spans 14 residues. V was trimmed by 1 base and J by 0 bases, leaving 6 bases between them. The germline CDR1 and CDR2 sequences are KGHSH and LQKENI. Here the CDR3 DNA reads TGTGCCAGCTCACCACTAGGGTTGAACACTGAAGCTTTCTTT. Encoded protein: CASSPLGLNTEAFF.

The chain recombines TRBV14 with TRBJ2-1; D perhaps matches TRBD2 (6 bases). The V gene's germline CDR1 is SGHDN and CDR2 FVKESK. There are 20 residues in the CDR3. V gave up 3 bases and J gave up 5 bases, with 29 bases separating them. Written as DNA, the CDR3 is TGTGCCAGCAGCCACCCCGGCAAGACTAGGAAACTACCACTAAACAATGAGCAGTTCTTC. This encodes CASSHPGKTRKLPLNNEQFF.

This clone was observed once. The chain is built from TRBV6-1 and TRBJ2-1; 7 bases are shared with TRBD2. The J segment lost 6 bases and the V segment lost 0 bases, leaving 5 bases of the junction unmatched. This CDR3 is built from 15 residues. Germline CDR1 MNHNS, CDR2 SASEGT. The CDR3 region is CASSEAAAGSNEQFF. The CDR3 region has the DNA TGTGCCAGCAGTGAAGCGGCAGCGGGAAGCAATGAGCAGTTCTTC.

This chain links TRBV27 with TRBJ2-7, with 9 bases identical to TRBD1. Unmatched junction bases numbered 7, after V lost 5 bases and J lost 5 bases. The CDR3 covers 14 residues. Germline assignment: CDR1 MNHEY and CDR2 SMNVEV (reference sequence). CDR3: CASSPLRDRDEQYF. The CDR3 region has the DNA TGTGCCAGCAGTCCCCTCCGGGACAGGGACGAGCAGTACTTC.

This chain links TRBV6-6 with TRBJ2-7; D may correspond to TRBD1 or TRBD2 (5 bases each). V was clipped by 5 bases and J by 7 bases, with 15 bases between them. Germline V gene sequence: CDR1 MNHNY, CDR2 SVGAGI (reference sequence). The CDR3 has 13 residues. CDR3 coding DNA: TGTGCCAGCAGTAGGCAGGGAGTAAGGGAGCAGTACTTC. Translating gives CASSRQGVREQYF.

The chain couples TRBV27 to TRBJ2-7, with TRBD2 matching over 8 bases. Germline values: CDR1 MNHEY, CDR2 SMNVEV (reference sequence). The ends lost 4 bases at V and 2 bases at J; junction bases unmatched: 1. The CDR3 loop spans 13 amino acids. CDR3 sequence: CASSSGLAYEQYF. DNA for the CDR3: TGTGCCAGCAGTTCGGGACTAGCCTACGAGCAGTACTTC.

The count of this clone is one. V gene TRBV28 combines with J gene TRBJ1-5; no reliable D call. CDR3 length: 15 amino acids. V lost 7 bases, J lost 4 bases, and 17 bases lay in between. The germline CDR1 and CDR2 sequences are MDHEN and SYDVKM. The CDR3 DNA is TGTGCCAGCATTAATTTGGTTTTCGCGAATCAGCCCCAGCATTTT. It is translated as CASINLVFANQPQHF.

This chain connects TRBV19 to TRBJ1-5; D is undetermined. CDR3 length: 16 amino acids. Trimming shortened V by 7 bases and J by 3 bases, and 19 bases separated the two germline ends. Germline lookup yields CDR1 LNHDA and CDR2 SQIVND (reference sequence). The CDR3 nucleotides are TGTGCCAGTAACATACATATCGGCCAGTTCAATCAGCCCCAGCATTTT. This codes for CASNIHIGQFNQPQHF.

This clone was counted once. The DNA of the CDR3 is TGTGCCAGCAGCTTGACAGGGGTAAAGTCTGAAGCTTTCTTT. This gives the protein CASSLTGVKSEAFF. The V gene is TRBV5-6, the J gene TRBJ1-1; 7 bases are shared with TRBD1. The germline V gene encodes CDR1 SGHDT and CDR2 YYEEEE. The CDR3 extends over 14 amino acids. V lost 1 base, J lost 6 bases, and 6 bases stayed unmatched.

The chain recombines TRBV6-5 with TRBJ2-7; 7 bases match TRBD2. V lost 2 bases and J lost 7; bases outside the gene matches: 8. CDR1 is MNHEY, CDR2 SVGAGI, per germline. The CDR3 totals 14 residues. In DNA form, the CDR3 reads TGTGCCAGCAGTTACGCGGCGGGAGTTATAGAGCAGTACTTC. Its translation: CASSYAAGVIEQYF.

The V call is TRBV6-1, the J call TRBJ2-7; D remains unclear. Germline CDR1 reads MNHNS; CDR2 reads SASEGT. This CDR3 is 13 amino acids long. V was clipped by 1 base and J by 9 bases, with 13 bases between them. This CDR3 reads CASSEGLIERQYF. CDR3 nucleotides: TGTGCCAGCAGTGAAGGTTTGATAGAGAGGCAGTACTTC.

The gene calls are TRBV29-1 and TRBJ1-5, with no clear D. The V gene's germline CDR1 is SQVTM and CDR2 ANQGSEA. V was trimmed by 4 bases and J by 9 bases, leaving 10 bases between them. The CDR3 has 11 residues. The CDR3: CSVGLTGPQHF. DNA of the CDR3: TGCAGCGTTGGACTTACCGGGCCCCAGCATTTT.

The chain couples TRBV19 to TRBJ2-1, with 14 bases lining up with TRBD2. Germline-derived CDR1 and CDR2 are LNHDA and SQIVND (reference sequence). The CDR3 is made up of 17 amino acids. J gave up 8 bases and V 6 bases, and 12 bases lay outside the gene matches. CDR3 in amino acids: CASRLHGTSGSGYEQFF. DNA of the CDR3: TGTGCCAGTAGACTACACGGGACTAGCGGGAGTGGGTATGAGCAGTTCTTC.